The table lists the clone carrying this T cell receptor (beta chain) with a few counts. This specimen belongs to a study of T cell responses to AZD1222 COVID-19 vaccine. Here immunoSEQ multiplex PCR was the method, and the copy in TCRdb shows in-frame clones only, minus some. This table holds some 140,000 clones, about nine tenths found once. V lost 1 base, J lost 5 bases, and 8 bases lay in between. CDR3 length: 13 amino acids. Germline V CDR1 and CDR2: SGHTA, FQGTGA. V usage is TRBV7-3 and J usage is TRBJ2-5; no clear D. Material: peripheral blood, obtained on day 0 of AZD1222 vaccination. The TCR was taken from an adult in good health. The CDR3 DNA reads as TGTGCCAGCAGCTTAATGGGAAGGGAGACCCAGTACTTC. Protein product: CASSLMGRETQYF.